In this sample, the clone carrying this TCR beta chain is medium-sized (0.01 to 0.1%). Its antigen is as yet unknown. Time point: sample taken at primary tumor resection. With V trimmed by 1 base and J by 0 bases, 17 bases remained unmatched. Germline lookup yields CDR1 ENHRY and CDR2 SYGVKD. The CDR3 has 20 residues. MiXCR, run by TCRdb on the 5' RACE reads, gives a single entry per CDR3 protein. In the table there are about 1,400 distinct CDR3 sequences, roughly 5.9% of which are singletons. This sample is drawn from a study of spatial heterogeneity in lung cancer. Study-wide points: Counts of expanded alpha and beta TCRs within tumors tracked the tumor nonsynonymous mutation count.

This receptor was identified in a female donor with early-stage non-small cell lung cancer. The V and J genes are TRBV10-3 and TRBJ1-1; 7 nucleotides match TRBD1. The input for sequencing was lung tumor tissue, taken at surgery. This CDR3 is CAISEFLPHDRAGMNTEAFF. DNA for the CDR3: TGTGCCATCAGTGAGTTCCTCCCTCATGACAGGGCGGGAATGAACACTGAAGCTTTCTTT.